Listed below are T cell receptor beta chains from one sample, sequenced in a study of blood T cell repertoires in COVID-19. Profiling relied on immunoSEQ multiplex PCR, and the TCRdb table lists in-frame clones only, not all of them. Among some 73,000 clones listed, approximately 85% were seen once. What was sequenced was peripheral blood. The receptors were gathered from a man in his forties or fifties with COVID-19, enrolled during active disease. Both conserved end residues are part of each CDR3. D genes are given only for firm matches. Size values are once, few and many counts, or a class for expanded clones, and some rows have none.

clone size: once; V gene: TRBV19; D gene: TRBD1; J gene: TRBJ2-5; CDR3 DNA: TGTGCCAGTAGTAGGCAGGGGGTGTGGGAGACCCAGTACTTC; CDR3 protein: CASSRQGVWETQYF
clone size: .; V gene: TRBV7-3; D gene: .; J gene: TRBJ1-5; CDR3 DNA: TGTGCAGCAGGAGCAGGGCGCCATCAGCCCCAGCATTTT; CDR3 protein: CAAGAGRHQPQHF
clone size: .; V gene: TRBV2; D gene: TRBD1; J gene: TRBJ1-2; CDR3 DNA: TGTGCCAGCAGTGATGACAGGGGTGTAGCTGGCTACACCTTC; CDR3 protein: CASSDDRGVAGYTF
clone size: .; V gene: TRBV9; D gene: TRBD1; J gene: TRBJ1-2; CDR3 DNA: TGTGCCAGCAAGGAGACAGGGGGAAACTATGGCTACACCTTC; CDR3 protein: CASKETGGNYGYTF
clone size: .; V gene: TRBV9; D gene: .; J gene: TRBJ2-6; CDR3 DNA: TGTGCCAGCAGCGTCGGGGGAGCTGGGGCCAACGTCCTGACTTTC; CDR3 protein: CASSVGGAGANVLTF
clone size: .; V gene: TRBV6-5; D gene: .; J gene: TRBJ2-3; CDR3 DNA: .; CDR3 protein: CASILASGVSDTQYF
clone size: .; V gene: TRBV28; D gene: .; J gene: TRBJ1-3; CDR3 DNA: TGTGCCAGCAATTCCAAAGGAAACACCATATATTTT; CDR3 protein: CASNSKGNTIYF
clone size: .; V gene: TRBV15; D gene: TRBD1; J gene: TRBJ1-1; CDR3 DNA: TGTGCTACCAGCAGCGCTCCGGGACAGGGGGGGCGACACACTGAAGCTTTCTTT; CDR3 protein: CATSSAPGQGGRHTEAFF
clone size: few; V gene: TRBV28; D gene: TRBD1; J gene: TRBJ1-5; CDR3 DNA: TGTGCCAGCAGTTTGAGGACAGGGGATCAGCCCCAGCATTTT; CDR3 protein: CASSLRTGDQPQHF
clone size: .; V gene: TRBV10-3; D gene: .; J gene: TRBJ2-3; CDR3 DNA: TGTGCCATCAGTGCGGGAGATACGCAGTATTTT; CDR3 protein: CAISAGDTQYF
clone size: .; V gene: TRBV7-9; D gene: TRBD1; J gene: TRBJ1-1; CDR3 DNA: TGTGCCAGCAGCCAAGGACAGGGCATCACTGAAGCTTTCTTT; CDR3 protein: CASSQGQGITEAFF
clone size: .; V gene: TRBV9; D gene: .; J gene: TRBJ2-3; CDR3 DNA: TGTGCCAGCAGCAAAACAGGGTTCTCTAGCACAGATACGCAGTATTTT; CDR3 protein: CASSKTGFSSTDTQYF
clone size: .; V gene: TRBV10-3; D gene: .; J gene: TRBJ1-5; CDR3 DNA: TGTGCCAGGGAAGGGTCCAGGGAATGGATCCGGCCCCAGCATTTT; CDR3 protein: CAREGSREWIRPQHF
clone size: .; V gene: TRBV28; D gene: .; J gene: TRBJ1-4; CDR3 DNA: TGTGCCAGCAGTTTAGCGGGGGCTAATGAAAAACTGTTTTTT; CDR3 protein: CASSLAGANEKLFF
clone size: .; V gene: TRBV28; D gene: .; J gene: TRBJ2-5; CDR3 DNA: TGTGCCAGCGGAAAGGGGGTCCAAGAGACCCAGTACTTC; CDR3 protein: CASGKGVQETQYF
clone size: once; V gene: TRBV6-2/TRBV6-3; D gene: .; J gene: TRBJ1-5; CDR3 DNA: TGTGCCAGCAGTTCTAGAAAGGAGATGAATCAGCCCCAGCATTTT; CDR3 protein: CASSSRKEMNQPQHF
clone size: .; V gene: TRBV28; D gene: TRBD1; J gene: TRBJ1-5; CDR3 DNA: TGTGCCAGCAGTCATCAGGGGGAGTATCAGCCCCAGCATTTT; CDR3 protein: CASSHQGEYQPQHF
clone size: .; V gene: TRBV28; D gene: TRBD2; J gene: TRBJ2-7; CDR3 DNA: TGTGCCAGCAGCGGACGGGTTGCGGGAGTCTACGAGCAGTACTTC; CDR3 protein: CASSGRVAGVYEQYF
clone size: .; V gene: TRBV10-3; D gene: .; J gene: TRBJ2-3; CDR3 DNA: TGTGCCATCAGTGTGTCCGGGAGTGCAGATACGCAGTATTTT; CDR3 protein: CAISVSGSADTQYF
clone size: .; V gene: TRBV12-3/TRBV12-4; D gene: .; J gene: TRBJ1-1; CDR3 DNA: TGTGCCAGCACTCTGGCGGGGAAAGCTTTCTTT; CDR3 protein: CASTLAGKAFF
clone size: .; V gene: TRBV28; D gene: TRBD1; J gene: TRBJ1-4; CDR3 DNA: TGTGCCAGCAGAGCCTCGACAGGGGGCATTGAAAAACTGTTTTTT; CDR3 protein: CASRASTGGIEKLFF
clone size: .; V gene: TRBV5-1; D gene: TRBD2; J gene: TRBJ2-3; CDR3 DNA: TGCGCCAGCAGCACCCGGACTAGCGGGAGGGCCGATACGCAGTATTTT; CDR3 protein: CASSTRTSGRADTQYF
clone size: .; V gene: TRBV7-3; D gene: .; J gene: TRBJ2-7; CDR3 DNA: TGTGCCAGCAGCCCTATGGGGGGTGGGGAGCAGTACTTC; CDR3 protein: CASSPMGGGEQYF
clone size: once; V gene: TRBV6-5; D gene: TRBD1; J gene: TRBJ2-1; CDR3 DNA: TGTGCCAGCAGTTGGACAGGGGTTGGCTACAATGAGCAGTTCTTC; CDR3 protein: CASSWTGVGYNEQFF
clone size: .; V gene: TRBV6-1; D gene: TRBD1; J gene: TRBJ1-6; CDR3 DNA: TGTGCCAGCAGTGAAGCGGGACAGCATAATTCACCCCTCCACTTT; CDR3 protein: CASSEAGQHNSPLHF
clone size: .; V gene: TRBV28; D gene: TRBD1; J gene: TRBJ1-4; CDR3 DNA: TGTGCCAGCAGTTCCCCCGGGACAGGGGCCGAAAAACTGTTTTTT; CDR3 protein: CASSSPGTGAEKLFF
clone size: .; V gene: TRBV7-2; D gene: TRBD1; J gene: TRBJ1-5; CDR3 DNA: TGTGCCAGCAGAAAGACAGGGGCAGGCAATCAGCCCCAGCATTTT; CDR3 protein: CASRKTGAGNQPQHF
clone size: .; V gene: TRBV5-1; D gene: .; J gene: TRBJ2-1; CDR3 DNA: TGCGCCAGCAGCCTTCCCCGGGACATACCTTACAATGAGCAGTTCTTC; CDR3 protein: CASSLPRDIPYNEQFF
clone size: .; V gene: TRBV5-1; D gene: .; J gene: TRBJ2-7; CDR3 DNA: TGCGCCAGCAGCTTGGTTGGGCTAGCCTCATTATCCTACGAGCAGTACTTC; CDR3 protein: CASSLVGLASLSYEQYF
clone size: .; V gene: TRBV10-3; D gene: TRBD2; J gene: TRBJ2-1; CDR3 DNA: TGTGCCATCAGTGAGAAGCGGGAGAGAGAGTTCTTC; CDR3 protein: CAISEKREREFF
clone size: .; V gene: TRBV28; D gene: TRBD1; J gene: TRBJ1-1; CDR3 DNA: TGTGCCAGCAGTCCCTCGGACAGGGGGCTAGCTTTCTTT; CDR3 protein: CASSPSDRGLAFF
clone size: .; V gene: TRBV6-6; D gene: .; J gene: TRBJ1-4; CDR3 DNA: TGTGCCAGCAGCAACGGGGGGCTTGAAAAACTGTTTTTT; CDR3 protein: CASSNGGLEKLFF